What follows are 15 T cell receptor beta chains derived from one specimen sequenced in a study of T cell changes during pregnancy in multiple sclerosis. The table came from immunoSEQ multiplex PCR; TCRdb's copy has only in-frame clones and leaves some out. The sample holds some 73,000 clones, around 92% seen once. This material consisted of peripheral blood, taken in the third trimester of pregnancy. These receptors all stem from a female donor in good health, enrolled as a control in a pregnancy study.

The chain couples TRBV28 to TRBJ2-5; 11 nucleotides match TRBD2. The CDR3 is made up of 17 amino acids. V lost 4 bases to trimming and J lost 5 bases; unmatched junction nucleotides: 12. CDR1 MDHEN and CDR2 SYDVKM come from the germline V gene. The CDR3 protein is CASSSNRLAGGVETQYF. The DNA for the CDR3 is TGTGCCAGCAGTTCCAACCGGCTAGCGGGGGGTGTTGAGACCCAGTACTTC.

V usage is TRBV28 and J usage is TRBJ1-2; 9 bases align to TRBD1. J was trimmed by 8 bases and V by 5 bases; bases with no gene match: 18. Germline lookup yields CDR1 MDHEN and CDR2 SYDVKM. CDR3 length: 17 residues. The CDR3 coding sequence is TGTGCCAGCAGTCCTCCCGGGACAGGGTTACTTCTTGAAGGCTACACCTTC. It yields the protein CASSPPGTGLLLEGYTF.

The V gene is TRBV18, the J gene TRBJ2-5; 10 positions agree with TRBD2. The V gene end was trimmed by 2 bases and the J gene end by 1 base; junction bases not matched to a gene: 1. CDR1 is KGHSH, CDR2 LQKENI, per germline. CDR3 length: 15 amino acids. In DNA, the CDR3 is TGTGCCAGCTCACCATCTAGCGGGAGCCAAGAGACCCAGTACTTC. It yields the protein CASSPSSGSQETQYF. Full variable domain (remainder filled in from reference TRBV18 and TRBJ2-5): NAGVMQNPRHLVRRRGQEARLRCSPMKGHSHVYWYRQLPEEGLKFMVYLQKENIIDESGMPKERFSAEFPKEGPSILRIQQVVRGDSAAYFCASSPSSGSQETQYFGPGTRLLVL.

V gene TRBV6-1 combines with J gene TRBJ2-7, with TRBD1 as a possible D gene (6 bases). Between the trimmed V and J ends, which lost 0 bases and 3 bases, there was a span of 12 bases. CDR3 size: 15 residues. The germline V gene encodes CDR1 MNHNS and CDR2 SASEGT. The CDR3 loop is CASSEASGHYYEQYF. The CDR3, as DNA: TGTGCCAGCAGTGAAGCTTCGGGACACTACTACGAGCAGTACTTC.

This clone appeared once. The V call is TRBV18, the J call TRBJ2-2; 8 nucleotides agree with TRBD1. The V and J ends lost 3 bases and 4 bases, in that order; junction bases with no gene match: 4. The CDR3 has 15 residues. Germline V gene data show CDR1 as KGHSH and CDR2 as LQKENI. CDR3 in amino acids: CASSPATGGTGELFF. The CDR3 nucleotides read TGTGCCAGCTCACCGGCTACAGGGGGCACCGGGGAGCTGTTTTTT.

V and J are TRBV9 and TRBJ2-2; D remains unclear. Germline assignment: CDR1 SGDLS and CDR2 YYNGEE. The CDR3 is 12 residues long. V shed 3 bases and J shed 7 bases, with 7 bases lying between them. This CDR3 reads CASSGNGGELFF. In DNA, the CDR3 is TGTGCCAGCAGCGGCAACGGCGGGGAGCTGTTTTTT.

The CDR3 sequence: CASSLEQYGELFF. The CDR3 DNA sequence: TGTGCCAGCAGCTTGGAGCAGTACGGGGAGCTGTTTTTT. The rearrangement uses TRBV7-6 and TRBJ2-2, with D unresolved. The germline V and J ends were trimmed by 3 bases and 7 bases, with 9 bases remaining between them. This CDR3 is 13 amino acids long. Germline-derived CDR1 and CDR2 are SGHVS and FNYEAQ.

V and J are TRBV10-3 and TRBJ1-3, with a tentative D call TRBD1 (5 bases). Deletions cut 5 bases from V and 0 bases from J, with 8 bases between. Per germline, CDR1 ENHRY and CDR2 SYGVKD. The CDR3 totals 14 residues. DNA of the CDR3: TGTGCCATCAGTTTCGACAGCTCTGGAAACACCATATATTTT. Protein sequence: CAISFDSSGNTIYF.

The V gene is TRBV6-1, the J gene TRBJ2-7; TRBD1 matches at 8 bases. From germline, CDR1 is MNHNS and CDR2 SASEGT. The CDR3 totals 15 residues. J gave up 7 bases and V 5 bases, and 13 bases lay outside the gene matches. Here the CDR3 reads CASSRQGLPSREQYF. CDR3 bases: TGTGCCAGCAGTCGACAGGGGTTGCCCTCGCGTGAGCAGTACTTC.

V is TRBV9 and J is TRBJ2-3; D is ambiguous. The CDR3 length is 14 residues. Germline-derived CDR1 and CDR2 are SGDLS and YYNGEE. The V end lost 3 bases, the J end lost 1 base, and 9 bases lay between the germline ends. The CDR3 nucleotides are TGTGCCAGCAGCGCCGTAATTGGCACAGATACGCAGTATTTT. Residues: CASSAVIGTDTQYF.

This clone has just one count. The rearrangement links TRBV7-2 to TRBJ2-7, with a tentative D call TRBD1 (6 bases). V gave up 3 bases and J gave up 6 bases, with 30 bases separating them. CDR3 length: 19 amino acids. Germline V gene data show CDR1 as SGHTA and CDR2 as FQGNSA. The CDR3 loop reads CASSFHFGTQLRPSPEQYF. CDR3 coding DNA: TGTGCCAGCAGCTTCCATTTCGGGACACAGCTCCGCCCCTCCCCCGAGCAGTACTTC.

CDR3 bases: TGTGCCAGCAGCGAACCGGGACTCCACACAGATACGCAGTATTTT. Translation: CASSEPGLHTDTQYF. The rearrangement links TRBV2 to TRBJ2-3; weak D call: TRBD2 (6 bases). The CDR3 consists of 15 residues. The germline V gene encodes CDR1 SNHLY and CDR2 FYNNEI. The V end was cut by 6 bases, the J end by 2 bases, with 15 bases between.

This clone was observed once. The chain couples TRBV7-9 to TRBJ1-5; 7 bases agree with TRBD1. With 0 bases clipped from V and 2 bases from J, the junction kept 1 base outside the gene matches. CDR1 SEHNR and CDR2 FQNEAQ come from the germline V gene (reference sequence). The CDR3 runs 15 residues. CDR3 sequence reads: CASSLAGGGNQPQHF. The CDR3 coding sequence is TGTGCCAGCAGCTTAGCAGGGGGCGGCAATCAGCCCCAGCATTTT.

V usage is TRBV6-1 and J usage is TRBJ1-3; 7 nucleotides line up with TRBD1. The CDR3 extends over 14 amino acids. The germline V gene has CDR1 MNHNS and CDR2 SASEGT. The trim removed 5 bases at V and 3 bases at J, leaving 4 bases unmatched. The CDR3 loop reads CASSPGTDGNTIYF. The CDR3 nucleotides read TGTGCCAGCAGTCCTGGGACAGATGGAAACACCATATATTTT.

V and J are TRBV19 and TRBJ1-1; 7 positions match TRBD1. J gave up 8 bases and V 7 bases, and 7 bases lay outside the gene matches. The CDR3 loop spans 12 amino acids. The germline V gene has CDR1 LNHDA and CDR2 SQIVND (reference sequence). The CDR3 is CASTLTGAEAFF. The CDR3 DNA sequence: TGTGCCAGTACCCTCACAGGGGCAGAAGCTTTCTTT.